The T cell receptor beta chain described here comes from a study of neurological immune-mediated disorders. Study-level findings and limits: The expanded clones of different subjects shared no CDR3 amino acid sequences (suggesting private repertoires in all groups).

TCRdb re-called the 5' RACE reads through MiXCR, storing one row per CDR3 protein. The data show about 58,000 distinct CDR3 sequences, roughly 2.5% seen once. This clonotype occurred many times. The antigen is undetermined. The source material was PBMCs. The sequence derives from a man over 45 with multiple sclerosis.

The CDR3: CASSDFENTEAFF. CDR3 DNA sequence: TGTGCCAGCAGCGATTTCGAGAACACTGAAGCTTTCTTT. V is TRBV9 and J is TRBJ1-1; no clear D. Trimming removed 3 bases from V and 1 base from J, with 7 bases in between. CDR3 length: 13 amino acids. Germline CDR1 reads SGDLS; CDR2 reads YYNGEE.